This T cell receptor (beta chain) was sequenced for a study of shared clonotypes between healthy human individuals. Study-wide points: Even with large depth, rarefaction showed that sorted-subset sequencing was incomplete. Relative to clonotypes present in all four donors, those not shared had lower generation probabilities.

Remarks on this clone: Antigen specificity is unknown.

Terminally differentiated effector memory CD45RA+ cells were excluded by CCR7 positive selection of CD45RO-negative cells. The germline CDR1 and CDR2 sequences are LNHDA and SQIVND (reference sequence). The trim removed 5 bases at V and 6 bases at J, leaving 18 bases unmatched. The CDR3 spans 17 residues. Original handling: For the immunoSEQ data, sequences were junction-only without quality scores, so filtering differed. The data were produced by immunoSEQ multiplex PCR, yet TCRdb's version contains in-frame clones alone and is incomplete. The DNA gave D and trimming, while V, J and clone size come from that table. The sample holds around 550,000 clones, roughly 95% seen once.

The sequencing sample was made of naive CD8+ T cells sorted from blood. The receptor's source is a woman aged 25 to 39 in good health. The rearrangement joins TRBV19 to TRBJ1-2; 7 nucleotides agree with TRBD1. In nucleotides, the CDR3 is TGTGCCAGTAGTGATTGGAAGGGGGCGTTTGTAGGGGATGGCTACACCTTC. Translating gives CASSDWKGAFVGDGYTF.